The present T cell receptor beta chain was sequenced within a study of graft-versus-host responses after intestinal transplantation. About the study: The transplants performed in recipients were multivisceral, liver-intestinal, or isolated intestinal. Each recipient received anti-thymocyte globulin induction, then tacrolimus and steroids for two to three years. Study outcomes and limitations: Subjects displaying graft-donor T cell macrochimerism possessed elevated graft-versus-host to host-versus-graft clonal ratios inside allografts. Detected in recipient marrow were GvH clones, some of which were first observed in ileum or blood.

Profiling relied on immunoSEQ multiplex PCR, and the TCRdb table lists in-frame clones only, not all of them. The sample has more than 100,000 clones, around 96% seen once; the top ten hold more than 2.5%. In the case of this clone: The antigen is unknown.

Germline V gene data show CDR1 as SGHDN and CDR2 as FVKESK. V shed 1 base and J shed 3 bases, with 10 bases lying between them. The CDR3 has 14 amino acids. J is TRBJ2-7 and V is TRBV14; D tentatively reads TRBD1 or TRBD2 (5 bases each). This specimen was unstimulated CD8+ T cells sorted from spleen or lymph node cells, taken before intestinal transplant. This TCR was recovered from a human donor who received an intestinal transplant. The CDR3 region is CASSQVGESYEQYF. Here the CDR3 DNA reads TGTGCCAGCAGCCAAGTGGGGGAGAGCTACGAGCAGTACTTC.